These 19 T cell receptor beta chains were all obtained from the same sample, sequenced in a study. TCRdb processed the 5' RACE reads anew with MiXCR; each CDR3 protein has one entry. The repertoire holds around 55,000 distinct CDR3 sequences, less than 25% seen once, with roughly 3.2% in the top ten. The sorted Tregs were CD4+CD25+CD127-/low cells. The sequencing input was tumor-infiltrating Tregs sorted from the breast tumor. Receptors originate from a female donor with breast cancer.

This clonotype occurred a few times. V usage is TRBV20-1 and J usage is TRBJ2-1; either TRBD1 or TRBD2 may fit D (5 bases each). Germline V gene data show CDR1 as DFQATT and CDR2 as SNEGSKA (reference sequence). With 6 bases removed from V and 4 bases from J, the gap between germline ends came to 22 bases. CDR3 length: 16 amino acids. CDR3 amino acids: CSAPFMVRWGYNEQFF. The CDR3, as DNA: TGCAGTGCCCCCTTCATGGTGAGATGGGGGTACAATGAGCAGTTCTTC.

In the case of this clonotype: A much larger clone lies one base from this, so it may be a read error. The genes are TRBV7-6 and TRBJ1-5, with D unclear. Trimming shortened V by 1 base and J by 6 bases, and 7 bases separated the two germline ends. CDR1 SGHVS and CDR2 FNYEAQ come from the germline V gene. The CDR3 is 13 amino acids. Here the CDR3 DNA reads TGTGCCAGCAGCTTAGGAGGGAGTCAGCCCCAGCATTTT. Translation gives CASSLGGSQPQHF.

Points on this clonotype: This likely comes from a read error, as the CDR3 has no conserved phenylalanine or tryptophan at its end. This chain links TRBV5-1 with TRBJ1-1; no definite D call. Trimming left V 0 bases short and J 2 bases short, with 8 bases between. The germline CDR1 and CDR2 sequences are SGHRS and YFSETQ. The CDR3 spans 14 residues. The CDR3: CASSLEGGNTEAFY. The CDR3 region has the DNA TGCGCCAGCAGCTTGGAGGGAGGAAACACTGAAGCTTTCTAT.

This clonotype occurred a few times. The CDR3 does not end in the conserved phenylalanine or tryptophan, so this is likely a read error. Because the CDR3's place on the DNA is in doubt, the DNA is left out and the CDR3 is given as listed by TCRdb. This chain links TRBV7-9 with TRBJ1-6; the table calls TRBD1, which could not be checked here. Counting both end residues, the CDR3 totals 14 amino acids. Germline V gene lookup returns CDR1 SEHNR and CDR2 FQNEAQ (reference sequence). CDR3 sequence reads: CASSHHRTGDTLRY.

This clonotype was counted many times. The rearrangement uses TRBV6-5 and TRBJ2-3; 7 bases agree with TRBD1. This CDR3 has 14 amino acids. The germline V gene has CDR1 MNHEY and CDR2 SVGAGI. The V and J ends lost 6 bases and 2 bases, in that order; junction bases with no gene match: 5. The CDR3 protein is CASRTGQLTDTQYF. The CDR3 DNA sequence: TGTGCCAGCAGAACGGGACAGCTCACAGATACGCAGTATTTT.

V gene TRBV7-9 combines with J gene TRBJ2-7; 11 nucleotides align to TRBD2. V was clipped by 2 bases and J by 3 bases; unmatched bases: 0. The germline V gene has CDR1 SEHNR and CDR2 FQNEAQ (reference sequence). The CDR3 has 14 amino acids. DNA of the CDR3: TGTGCCAGCAGCTTACTAGCGGGGGGCTACGAGCAGTACTTC. It translates to CASSLLAGGYEQYF.

The chain uses TRBV20-1 and TRBJ1-2; 12 nucleotides align to TRBD1. The CDR3 is 13 amino acids. V lost 6 bases, J lost 8 bases, and 7 bases stayed unmatched. From germline, CDR1 is DFQATT and CDR2 SNEGSKA (reference sequence). CDR3 protein: CSAKGQGARGYTF. The CDR3 coding sequence is TGCAGTGCAAAGGGACAGGGGGCGAGAGGCTACACCTTC.

This clonotype has just a few counts. The chain employs TRBV7-9 and TRBJ2-1; D might be TRBD2 (5 bases). The CDR3 runs to 16 residues. V was clipped by 0 bases and J by 3 bases, with 12 bases between them. Per germline, CDR1 SEHNR and CDR2 FQNEAQ (reference sequence). The CDR3 reads CASSLAARGGYNEQFF. CDR3 coding DNA: TGTGCCAGCAGCTTAGCAGCCCGGGGTGGCTACAATGAGCAGTTCTTC.

As regards this clonotype: A single base separates this from a much larger clone, so it may be a read error. This chain uses TRBV7-2 with TRBJ1-6; tentatively, D is TRBD1 (6 bases). Germline V CDR1 and CDR2: SGHTA, FQGNSA. This CDR3 has 17 amino acids. In DNA form, the CDR3 reads TGTGCCAGCAGCTTAGGCCGGGTACAGGGAACTGATTCACCCCTCCGCTTT. Encoded protein: CASSLGRVQGTDSPLRF. The full variable domain, completed using reference TRBV7-2 and TRBJ1-6, is GAGVSQSPSNKVTEKGKDVELRCDPISGHTALYWYRQSLGQGLEFLIYFQGNSAPDKSGLPSDRFSAERTGGSVSTLTIQRTQQEDSAVYLCASSLGRVQGTDSPLRFGNGTRLTVT.

This rearrangement joins TRBV28 to TRBJ2-3; 7 bases are a match to TRBD2. Germline V gene sequence: CDR1 MDHEN, CDR2 SYDVKM. The V and J ends lost 8 bases and 10 bases, in that order; junction bases with no gene match: 9. CDR3 length: 12 amino acids. CDR3 residues: CASGEGGWSQYF. The CDR3 region has the DNA TGTGCCAGCGGGGAGGGTGGTTGGTCGCAGTATTTT.

In DNA form, the CDR3 reads TGCGCCAGCAGCCCGGAGGGGGACTATGGCTACACCTTC. This translates into CASSPEGDYGYTF. This chain joins TRBV5-1 and TRBJ1-2, with a tentative D call TRBD1 (6 bases). Trimming removed 4 bases from V and 3 bases from J, with 10 bases in between. The CDR3 length is 13 residues. CDR1 SGHRS and CDR2 YFSETQ come from the germline V gene.

There are a few counts of this clonotype. V and J are TRBV10-2 and TRBJ2-3, with a possible D match to TRBD2 (6 bases). The CDR3 has 14 amino acids. The germline V and J ends were trimmed by 4 bases and 4 bases, with 12 bases remaining between them. Looked up from germline, CDR1 is WSHSY and CDR2 is SAAADI. This chain's CDR3 is CASSGEGLPDTQYF. CDR3 DNA sequence: TGCGCCAGCAGTGGCGAGGGACTTCCAGATACGCAGTATTTT.

This clonotype was observed a few times. The chain has TRBV27 and TRBJ2-3, with D unclear. Germline V gene lookup returns CDR1 MNHEY and CDR2 SMNVEV (reference sequence). The CDR3 loop spans 13 amino acids. Trimming stripped 4 bases from V and 0 bases from J, with 5 bases between. As DNA, the CDR3 is TGTGCCAGCAGTTCCCCTAGCACAGATACGCAGTATTTT. Translating gives CASSSPSTDTQYF.

This clonotype was seen only a few times. This chain uses TRBV7-8 with TRBJ1-2; D unresolved. Germline V gene sequence: CDR1 SGHVS, CDR2 FQNEAQ. The CDR3 consists of 13 residues. V lost 2 bases, J lost 4 bases, and 8 bases lay in between. DNA of the CDR3: TGTGCCAGCAGCTTACCCAGGAGCTATGGCTACACCTTC. Its protein product is CASSLPRSYGYTF.

In this sample, this clonotype turned up many times. The genes are TRBV11-2 and TRBJ2-3; a possible D gene is TRBD2 (7 bases). The CDR3 runs to 15 residues. V was cut by 5 bases and J by 6 bases, with 18 bases left in between. Germline V lookup: CDR1 SGHAT, CDR2 FQNNGV. In DNA form, the CDR3 reads TGTGCCAGCAGCCCGGGGGGCCGACGCGTGGATACGCAGTATTTT. Translated: CASSPGGRRVDTQYF.

This clonotype was counted between two and nine times. This chain links TRBV9 with TRBJ2-1; D not resolved. Germline V gene sequence: CDR1 SGDLS, CDR2 YYNGEE. V lost 0 bases to trimming and J lost 2 bases, with 9 bases between them. The CDR3 runs to 15 residues. As DNA, the CDR3 is TGTGCCAGCAGCGTAGGAAACCTAGCCTACAATGAGCAGTTCTTC. Amino acid sequence: CASSVGNLAYNEQFF.

This chain joins TRBV29-1 and TRBJ1-2; the D is unclear. Trimming shortened V by 0 bases and J by 4 bases, and 15 bases separated the two germline ends. The germline V gene has CDR1 SQVTM and CDR2 ANQGSEA. This CDR3 spans 15 amino acids. The CDR3 DNA is TGCAGCGTTGAAGATAGAGGGAGTGGGAGCTATGGCTACACCTTC. This codes for CSVEDRGSGSYGYTF.

This clonotype was counted a few times. CDR3 coding DNA: TGTGCCAGTGGCGGGGAGGCACAAGAGACCCAGTACTTC. Protein sequence: CASGGEAQETQYF. The chain has TRBV12-3 or TRBV12-4 and TRBJ2-5, with D tentatively TRBD2 (6 bases). This CDR3 contains 13 residues. Trimming pared 9 bases from V and 2 bases from J, leaving 13 bases between.

The J gene is TRBJ2-7, the V gene TRBV7-8; the D gene is possibly TRBD1 (7 bases). Germline V CDR1 and CDR2: SGHVS, FQNEAQ. This CDR3 spans 13 amino acids. Trimming removed 6 bases at V and 4 bases at J, with 13 bases between. In DNA, the CDR3 is TGTGCCAGCAGGCCAGGGGGGAGATACGAGCAGTACTTC. Encoded protein: CASRPGGRYEQYF.